The source of this T cell receptor beta chain is a study of cytomegalovirus exposure and HLA in healthy donors. Study details: In a later analysis, the 120 or so validation repertoires were reported to have used the same platform as the roughly 700 first-cohort repertoires. Study-level findings and limits: The authors enumerated 150 to 200 TCR beta chains as linked to cytomegalovirus. TCR sequences were mostly rare, though some public TCRs occurred in many donors. The CMV antigen specificity of a few CMV-associated chains was confirmed through in vitro analysis.

Trimming left V 6 bases short and J 0 bases short, with 21 bases between. The CDR3 totals 18 residues. The germline V gene has CDR1 SNHLY and CDR2 FYNNEI. The assay was immunoSEQ multiplex PCR, and TCRdb's table has in-frame clones only and misses some. The data contain about 200,000 clones, roughly 80% of them singletons. Comment on this clone: Its cognate antigen is unknown.

Material for sequencing was PBMCs. The chain has TRBV2 and TRBJ1-5; TRBD1 is a possible D gene (5 bases). The receptor was isolated from a woman aged 18 to 35 in good health and CMV-seronegative. The CDR3 sequence is CASSPRVLTYYSNQPQHF. The DNA of the CDR3 is TGTGCCAGCAGCCCCAGGGTACTCACCTATTATAGCAATCAGCCCCAGCATTTT.